The next 9 T cell receptor beta chains were all read from a single sample in a study of OX40 agonist ivuxolimab in advanced cancers. Assay: immunoSEQ multiplex PCR; the TCRdb copy retains only in-frame clones and omits some. There are around 50,000 clones in the sample; about four fifths occur only once, and about 1.9% lies in the top ten. The input for sequencing was CD4+ or CD8+ T cells sorted from blood, taken in a trial of the OX40 agonist ivuxolimab. All receptors derive from an adult with an advanced solid tumor such as melanoma, head and neck, liver or kidney cancer.

The chain is built from TRBV27 and TRBJ1-6; no firm D call. This CDR3 comprises 14 residues. V lost 3 bases and J lost 10, with 13 bases in between. Germline V gene lookup returns CDR1 MNHEY and CDR2 SMNVEV (reference sequence). The CDR3 loop reads CASSFSDGLSPLHF. CDR3 sequence (DNA): TGTGCCAGCAGTTTTTCCGACGGGCTATCACCCCTCCACTTT.

This clone occurred a few times. The chain joins TRBV5-1 to TRBJ1-4, with D tentatively TRBD1 (6 bases). The length of the CDR3 is 15 residues. Trimming took off 0 bases at V and 8 bases at J, with 14 bases between the two ends. Germline values: CDR1 SGHRS, CDR2 YFSETQ. The CDR3 coding sequence is TGCGCCAGCAGCTTGGTCGGGGGGCTAGGGGAAAAACTGTTTTTT. The encoded protein is CASSLVGGLGEKLFF.

V is TRBV5-1 and J is TRBJ2-1; D unclear. Trimming removed 1 base from V and 5 bases from J, with 7 bases in between. CDR1 SGHRS and CDR2 YFSETQ come from the germline V gene. The CDR3 consists of 13 residues. The CDR3 DNA is TGCGCCAGCAGCTTGAACAGCAACAATGAGCAGTTCTTC. Encoded protein: CASSLNSNNEQFF.

The chain is built from TRBV12-5 and TRBJ2-1; D is possibly TRBD2 (5 bases). Germline CDR1 and CDR2: LGHNT and FRNRAP. This CDR3 is 16 amino acids long. V lost 0 bases and J lost 8, with 17 bases in between. Here the CDR3 reads CASGLVRGFTTDEQFF. The DNA for the CDR3 is TGTGCTAGTGGTTTGGTACGCGGGTTCACAACCGATGAGCAGTTCTTC. The full variable domain, with the rest looked up from reference TRBV12-5 and TRBJ2-1, is DARVTQTPRHKVTEMGQEVTMRCQPILGHNTVFWYRQTMMQGLELLAYFRNRAPLDDSGMPKDRFSAEMPDATLATLKIQPSEPRDSAVYFCASGLVRGFTTDEQFFGPGTRLTVL.

The chain couples TRBV5-1 to TRBJ2-4, with TRBD1 as a possible D gene (6 bases). The germline V and J ends were trimmed by 5 bases and 8 bases, with 17 bases remaining between them. Germline lookup yields CDR1 SGHRS and CDR2 YFSETQ. The CDR3 has 14 residues. The CDR3 coding sequence is TGCGCCAGCAGTGGTGGGACCCAGGGGCACATTCAGTACTTC. Translated: CASSGGTQGHIQYF.

The chain combines TRBV9 with TRBJ2-7; 10 bases line up with TRBD1. V gave up 0 bases and J gave up 5 bases; unmatched junction bases: 8. The CDR3 totals 16 residues. Germline V gene data show CDR1 as SGDLS and CDR2 as YYNGEE. CDR3 sequence (DNA): TGTGCCAGCAGCGTAGGTATGGGACAGGGGACCGACGAGCAGTACTTC. Translation: CASSVGMGQGTDEQYF.

This rearrangement joins TRBV6-5 to TRBJ1-1; D unresolved. Trimming removed 6 bases at V and 0 bases at J, with 8 bases between. Per germline, CDR1 MNHEY and CDR2 SVGAGI. The CDR3 length is 13 residues. The CDR3 region has the DNA TGTGCCAGCAGACAAACAGTGAACACTGAAGCTTTCTTT. It yields the protein CASRQTVNTEAFF.

This clone was picked up a small number of times. The V call is TRBV18, the J call TRBJ2-7, with D maybe TRBD1 (5 bases). The CDR3 is 14 residues long. Per germline, CDR1 KGHSH and CDR2 LQKENI. V lost 2 bases to trimming and J lost 0 bases, with 8 bases between them. CDR3 amino acids: CASSPLDNSYEQYF. The CDR3 coding sequence is TGTGCCAGCTCACCATTGGACAACTCCTACGAGCAGTACTTC.

This chain links TRBV28 with TRBJ1-5; weak D call: TRBD1 (6 bases). Germline V gene sequence: CDR1 MDHEN, CDR2 SYDVKM. This CDR3 is 13 amino acids long. The CDR3 here is CAGGGRNNQPQHF. CDR3 DNA: TGTGCAGGGGGAGGGCGGAACAATCAGCCCCAGCATTTT. Full variable domain (missing parts from reference TRBV28 and TRBJ1-5): DVKVTQSSRYLVKRTGEKVFLECVQDMDHENMFWYRQDPGLGLRLIYFSYDVKMKEKGDIPEGYSVSREKKERFSLILESASTNQTSMYLCAGGGRNNQPQHFGDGTRLSIL.